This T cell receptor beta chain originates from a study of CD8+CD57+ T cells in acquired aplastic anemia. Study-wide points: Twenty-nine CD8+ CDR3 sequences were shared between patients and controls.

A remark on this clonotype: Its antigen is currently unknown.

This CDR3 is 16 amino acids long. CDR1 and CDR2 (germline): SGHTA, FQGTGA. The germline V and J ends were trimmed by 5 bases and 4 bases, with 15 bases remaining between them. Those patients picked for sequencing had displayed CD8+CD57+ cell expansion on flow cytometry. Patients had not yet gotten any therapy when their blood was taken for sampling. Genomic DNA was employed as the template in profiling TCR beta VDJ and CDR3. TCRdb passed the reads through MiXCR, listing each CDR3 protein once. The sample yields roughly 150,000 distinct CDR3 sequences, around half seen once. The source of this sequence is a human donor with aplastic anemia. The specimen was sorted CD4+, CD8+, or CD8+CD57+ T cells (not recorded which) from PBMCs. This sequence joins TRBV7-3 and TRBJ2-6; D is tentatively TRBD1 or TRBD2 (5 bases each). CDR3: CASSPRAGTGANVLTF. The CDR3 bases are TGTGCCAGCAGCCCGAGGGCAGGGACCGGGGCCAACGTCCTGACTTTC.